This T cell receptor beta chain was sequenced in a study of shared clonotypes between healthy human individuals. Profiling relied on immunoSEQ multiplex PCR, and the TCRdb table lists in-frame clones only, not all of them. The table has 300,000 to 400,000 clones, over 70% seen once. The CDR3 totals 15 residues. V lost 7 bases to trimming and J lost 5 bases; unmatched junction nucleotides: 11. Germline V gene lookup returns CDR1 MNHEY and CDR2 SMNVEV (reference sequence). This clonotype originated in a man aged 30-40 years in good health. The V call is TRBV27, the J call TRBJ1-2; 9 positions match TRBD1. Source material: memory CD4+ T cells sorted from blood. Regarding subset: CD45RA-negative fraction. In DNA, the CDR3 is TGTGCCAGCAATTCACGGAACAGGGGGCGGTATGGCTACACCTTC. It specifies CASNSRNRGRYGYTF.